A selection of T cell receptor beta chains follows, all from one sample in a study of T-cell memory formation after mild COVID-19. One entry per CDR3 protein, called by TCRdb with MiXCR from the 5' RACE reads. Of a few hundred thousand distinct CDR3 sequences listed, approximately 23% are singletons. Input material: PBMCs or a T cell subset sorted from them (not recorded which). All receptors come from an adult woman who had mild COVID-19 (a few samples of this study predate the infection). Cell type and time point are not known. Both conserved end residues are part of each CDR3. A D gene is named only where the DNA matches it firmly. Clone size appears in some rows only: once, few, many, or a class for an expanded clone.

v_gene	j_gene	abundance	d_gene	CDR3aa	CDR3nt
TRBV7-2	TRBJ2-3	-	TRBD2	CASSLVWLAGGPAADTQYF	TGTGCCAGCAGCTTAGTTTGGCTAGCGGGAGGGCCGGCGGCAGATACGCAGTATTTT
TRBV6-6	TRBJ1-1	-	TRBD1	CASSFQGAYTEAFF	TGTGCCAGCAGTTTTCAGGGGGCGTACACTGAAGCTTTCTTT
TRBV6-2/TRBV6-3	TRBJ2-3	few	-	CASTRNTHHTDTQYF	TGTGCCAGCACCAGGAACACTCACCACACAGATACGCAGTATTTT
TRBV3-1	TRBJ1-1	-	-	CASNNKENTEAFF	TGTGCCAGCAACAATAAAGAGAACACTGAAGCTTTCTTT
TRBV4-1	TRBJ2-1	-	TRBD2	CASSQDQVGLAQYNEQFF	TGCGCCAGCAGCCAAGATCAGGTGGGACTAGCGCAATACAATGAGCAGTTCTTC
TRBV5-1	TRBJ1-5	few	TRBD1	CASSLTGGDQPQHF	TGCGCCAGCAGCTTGACAGGGGGCGATCAGCCCCAGCATTTT
TRBV7-3	TRBJ1-1	many	TRBD1	CASSLTGGAPTEAFF	TGTGCCAGCAGCTTGACAGGGGGCGCACCCACTGAAGCTTTCTTT
TRBV5-1	TRBJ1-2	once	-	CASSLATGRDYGYTF	TGCGCCAGCAGCTTGGCTACAGGGCGAGACTATGGCTACACCTTC
TRBV12-3/TRBV12-4	TRBJ1-1	-	-	CASTPSDTPRENTEAFF	TGTGCCAGCACCCCATCGGACACCCCGCGAGAGAACACTGAAGCTTTCTTT
TRBV6-6	TRBJ1-2	few	-	CASKRVNYGYTF	TGTGCCAGCAAAAGGGTCAACTATGGCTACACCTTC
TRBV4-1	TRBJ2-3	few	-	CASSQDLGASTDTQYF	TGCGCCAGCAGCCAAGATTTGGGGGCAAGCACAGATACGCAGTATTTT
TRBV20-1	TRBJ2-1	-	-	CSGARGDYNEQFF	TGCAGTGGGGCCAGGGGGGACTACAATGAGCAGTTCTTC
TRBV6-1	TRBJ1-1	-	TRBD1	CASSADHRGNTEAFF	TGTGCCAGCAGTGCCGACCACAGGGGAAACACTGAAGCTTTCTTT
TRBV4-1	TRBJ2-3	few	-	CASHSTDTQYF	TGCGCCAGTCACTCCACAGATACGCAGTATTTT
TRBV3-1	TRBJ2-3	once	-	CASSLRDLADTQYF	TGTGCCAGCAGCTTACGGGACCTCGCGGATACGCAGTATTTT
TRBV6-1	TRBJ2-1	-	-	CASSDQPRDWNFF	TGTGCCAGCAGTGACCAGCCCCGGGACTGGAATTTCTTC
TRBV21-1	TRBJ2-2	-	-	CASSKDLSGRTWELFF	TGTGCCAGCAGCAAAGACCTCTCCGGGAGAACCTGGGAGCTGTTTTTT
TRBV12-3/TRBV12-4	TRBJ2-1	many	TRBD2	CASSLGLAGGYEQFF	TGTGCCAGCAGTTTAGGCCTAGCGGGAGGCTATGAGCAGTTCTTC
TRBV6-1	TRBJ2-2	-	-	CASSETARYTGELFF	TGTGCCAGCAGTGAAACGGCGCGTTACACCGGGGAGCTGTTTTTT
TRBV7-9	TRBJ1-5	-	TRBD1	CASSLGGQGGDQPQHF	TGTGCCAGCAGCTTAGGGGGACAGGGGGGCGATCAGCCCCAGCATTTT
TRBV7-9	TRBJ2-1	few	TRBD1	CASSSPGQSYNEQFF	TGTGCCAGCAGCTCCCCGGGACAGTCCTACAATGAGCAGTTCTTC
TRBV28	TRBJ1-3	-	-	CASSWGTRSGNTIYF	TGTGCCAGCAGTTGGGGTACCCGCTCTGGAAACACCATATATTTT
TRBV12-3/TRBV12-4	TRBJ1-5	few	-	CASSPTGKNQPQHF	TGTGCCAGCAGTCCGACAGGAAAGAATCAGCCCCAGCATTTT
TRBV4-3	TRBJ2-7	-	TRBD2	CASSQDWAGGTYEQYF	TGCGCCAGCAGCCAAGATTGGGCGGGAGGAACCTACGAGCAGTACTTC
TRBV20-1	TRBJ2-4	-	-	CSAREWQGGSKNIQYF	TGCAGTGCTAGAGAATGGCAGGGGGGGTCCAAAAACATTCAGTACTTC
TRBV5-1	TRBJ2-1	-	-	CASSLVGRSEQFF	TGCGCCAGCAGCTTGGTGGGTAGGAGTGAGCAGTTCTTC
TRBV15	TRBJ2-7	-	-	CATSRENPYEQYF	TGTGCCACCAGCAGAGAGAACCCCTACGAGCAGTACTTC
TRBV12-3/TRBV12-4	TRBJ1-1	-	-	CASSLEAEAEAFF	TGTGCCAGCAGTTTAGAGGCAGAGGCTGAAGCTTTCTTT
TRBV5-1	TRBJ1-1	-	-	CASSLEATMNTEAFF	TGCGCCAGCAGCTTGGAAGCCACCATGAACACTGAAGCTTTCTTT
TRBV11-2	TRBJ2-1	many	TRBD2	CASRGLAGELGYNEQFF	TGTGCCAGCAGAGGACTAGCGGGAGAGCTAGGTTACAATGAGCAGTTCTTC
TRBV19	TRBJ1-3	-	TRBD1	CASQQDRVAVF	TGTGCCAGTCAACAAGACAGGGTGGCGGTCTTT
TRBV6-7	TRBJ1-4	-	-	CASSRWDLDNEKLFF	TGTGCCAGCAGCCGGTGGGACCTAGACAATGAAAAACTGTTTTTT
TRBV29-1	TRBJ1-1	-	-	CSVEANTEAFF	TGCAGCGTTGAGGCAAACACTGAAGCTTTCTTT
TRBV5-1	TRBJ2-7	-	TRBD1	CASSNPSGTGGYEQYF	TGCGCCAGCAGCAACCCATCCGGGACAGGGGGGTACGAGCAGTACTTC
TRBV7-2	TRBJ2-7	once	TRBD2	CASSSGSTGYEQYF	TGTGCCAGCAGTAGCGGGAGCACAGGCTACGAGCAGTACTTC
TRBV5-4	TRBJ2-7	few	-	CASSSQGPTYEQYF	TGTGCCAGCAGCTCACAGGGCCCCACCTACGAGCAGTACTTC
TRBV12-3/TRBV12-4	TRBJ2-7	few	TRBD1	CASKFGQGFGQYF	TGTGCCAGCAAATTCGGACAGGGGTTTGGGCAGTACTTC
TRBV18	TRBJ1-1	few	-	CASSPPTSGYAVTEAFF	TGTGCCAGCTCACCACCGACTTCAGGGTACGCTGTTACTGAAGCTTTCTTT
TRBV29-1	TRBJ2-3	few	-	CSCRTDTQYF	TGCAGTTGCCGAACAGATACGCAGTATTTT
TRBV2	TRBJ2-3	many	TRBD2	CASRSWTSGVPDTQYF	TGTGCCAGCAGATCCTGGACTAGCGGGGTCCCAGATACGCAGTATTTT
TRBV7-9	TRBJ2-1	-	TRBD1	CASSLGASWDRGFNEQFF	TGTGCCAGCAGCTTAGGGGCGTCTTGGGACAGGGGATTCAATGAGCAGTTCTTC
TRBV7-7	TRBJ2-1	few	-	CASSSQTGSSYNEQFF	TGTGCCAGCAGCTCACAGACCGGTAGCTCCTACAATGAGCAGTTCTTC
TRBV5-1	TRBJ2-1	-	-	CASSLEQGTQFF	TGCGCCAGCAGCTTGGAACAGGGCACTCAGTTCTTC
TRBV5-5	TRBJ2-7	few	TRBD1	CASSPTGGYQEQYF	TGTGCCAGCAGCCCGACAGGGGGTTATCAGGAGCAGTACTTC
TRBV13	TRBJ1-1	few	TRBD1	CASRKTGGSTEAFF	TGTGCCAGCAGAAAGACAGGGGGCTCTACTGAAGCTTTCTTT